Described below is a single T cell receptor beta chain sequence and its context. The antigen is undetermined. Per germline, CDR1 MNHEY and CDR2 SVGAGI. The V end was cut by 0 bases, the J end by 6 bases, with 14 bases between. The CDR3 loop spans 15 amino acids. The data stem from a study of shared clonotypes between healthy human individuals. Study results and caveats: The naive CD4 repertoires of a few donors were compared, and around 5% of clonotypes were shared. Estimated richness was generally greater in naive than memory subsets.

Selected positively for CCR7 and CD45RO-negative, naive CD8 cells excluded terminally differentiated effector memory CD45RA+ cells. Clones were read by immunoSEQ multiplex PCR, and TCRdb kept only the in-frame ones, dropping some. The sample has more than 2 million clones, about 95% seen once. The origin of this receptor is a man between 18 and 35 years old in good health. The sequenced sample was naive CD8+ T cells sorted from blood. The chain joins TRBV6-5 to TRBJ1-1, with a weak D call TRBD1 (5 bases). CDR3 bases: TGTGCCAGCAGTTACTCACCGGGAGGGGTTCCTGAAGCTTTCTTT. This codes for CASSYSPGGVPEAFF.